This T cell receptor (beta chain) was profiled in a study of early stage breast cancer tumors (TCRdb year 2017). Study-wide context: Of the approximately 16 invasive breast tumors, about a dozen were found to be estrogen receptor-positive, progesterone receptor-positive and HER2-negative. About 70% of the 12 ER+/PR+/HER2- tumors were invasive ductal carcinomas, while the other four were invasive lobular carcinomas. A total of 2,651,842 templates, representing some 1 million unique clonotypes, were detected across all samples. On average, each sample had about 9.9-fold read coverage.

Broader findings and caveats from the paper: Sequencing bulk genomic DNA from unsorted cells could not capture chain pairing or functional markers like CD4, CD8 and FOXP3. The small cohort size prevented analysis by tumor subtype. Enriched TCRB sequences shared across patients were mostly commonly generated sequences, unlikely to play an important role in the tumor microenvironment. Repertoires from blood and normal breast were more alike than repertoires from blood and tumor, and in about 85% of the 16 patients, comparing each tissue with blood separated tumor from normal. Compared with adjacent normal breast tissue, tumors had higher clonality and around 2.7-fold greater T cell density.

CDR3 length: 15 amino acids, cysteine to phenylalanine. This entry keeps only the CDR3 DNA: 45 bases, framed from base 1. CDR1 and CDR2, looked up from the germline V gene (reference sequence), are SGHNT and YYREEE. The germline ends are 13 bases apart after V is trimmed by 6 bases and J by 0 bases. As to this clone: It lacks a known antigen. Per-base qualities were not stored, and no clone one base away is much larger.

The study profiled bulk TCR beta-chain repertoires in matched peripheral blood, tumor and adjacent normal breast tissue taken from approximately 16 patients with early-stage breast cancer. Before surgery, whole blood (roughly 5-11 mL) was collected into EDTA tubes and processed within 2 hours. Peripheral blood mononuclear cells were isolated by Ficoll-Paque centrifugation in SepMate-50 tubes. PBMCs were cryopreserved in approximately 90% FBS with around 10% DMSO in aliquots of roughly 1.8 to 4 million cells and stored in liquid nitrogen. Genomic DNA was extracted with the Qiagen AllPrep DNA/RNA Mini kit. Every sample was amplified as two independent genomic DNA replicates, using approximately 550 ng for blood and about 1.5 ug for tumor or normal breast. TCRB sequencing of genomic DNA was carried out with the ImmunoSeq Intro kit according to the manufacturer's instructions. For absolute quantification, the approximately 30-cycle multiplex PCR included proprietary primers along with spike-in control sequences. An 87-bp fragment spanning the CDR3 and flanking V and J genes was sequenced with single-end 150-bp reads. Seven samples, each with two replicates, were multiplexed per lane of an Illumina MiSeq using version 3.0 chemistry. From the authors' description of their analysis: Raw data were processed with the vendor's proprietary pipeline, and both replicates were merged into a single result per sample. Clonotypes were defined as productive rearrangements sharing the V-gene family, CDR3 amino acid sequence and J-gene segment. Clonality was computed as 1 minus the normalized Shannon entropy (Pielou evenness) of TCRB abundances. T cell density was estimated as total templates divided by the number of input cells, with the number of input cells inferred from the DNA input amount. Recon, run with its default parameters, was used to estimate overall repertoire diversity and clonality. Clonotypes with over 0.1% abundance in tumor and at least 32-fold higher abundance in tumor than in normal breast were defined as tumor-enriched. The immuneACCESS repertoire file appears here via TCRdb, limited to in-frame rearrangements. These files lack a portion of the clones; in checked studies, under half of the deficit traces to unresolved V genes, and the cause of the others is not known. V, J and clone size were drawn from that table, and D and trimming were deduced from the DNA. For this sample the table gives about 72,000 clones, of which approximately 80% were detected only once. Under 3.5% of the sample rests with the top ten.

The sequenced sample consisted of blood. The sequence derives from a person in their sixties with breast cancer. The rearranged segments are TRBV5-4 and TRBJ2-1; the D gene assignment is ambiguous. The DNA sequence is as follows: TGTGCCAGCAACTCCTGGGCGGCCTCCTACAATGAGCAGTTCTTC. Its protein reads: CASNSWAASYNEQFF.